This T cell receptor (beta chain) was sequenced for a study of siplizumab effects on memory and regulatory T cells. Per sample, the assay covered 80,000 to 100,000 TCR templates. The data were produced by immunoSEQ multiplex PCR, yet TCRdb's version contains in-frame clones alone and is incomplete. The top ten hold 3% to 4% of the sample, which has 62,000 or so clones, over 65% seen once. The V end lost 5 bases, the J end lost 2 bases, and 7 bases lay between the germline ends. Germline V gives CDR1 SGHAT, CDR2 FQNNGV. The CDR3 contains 14 residues. The chain recombines TRBV11-2 with TRBJ1-6, with TRBD1 as a possible D gene (5 bases). Sequencing used memory CD4+ T cells sorted from blood. This clonotype was obtained from a human donor in good health. This CDR3 is CASSEGAYNSPLHF. CDR3 in DNA: TGTGCCAGCAGCGAAGGGGCCTATAATTCACCCCTCCACTTT.